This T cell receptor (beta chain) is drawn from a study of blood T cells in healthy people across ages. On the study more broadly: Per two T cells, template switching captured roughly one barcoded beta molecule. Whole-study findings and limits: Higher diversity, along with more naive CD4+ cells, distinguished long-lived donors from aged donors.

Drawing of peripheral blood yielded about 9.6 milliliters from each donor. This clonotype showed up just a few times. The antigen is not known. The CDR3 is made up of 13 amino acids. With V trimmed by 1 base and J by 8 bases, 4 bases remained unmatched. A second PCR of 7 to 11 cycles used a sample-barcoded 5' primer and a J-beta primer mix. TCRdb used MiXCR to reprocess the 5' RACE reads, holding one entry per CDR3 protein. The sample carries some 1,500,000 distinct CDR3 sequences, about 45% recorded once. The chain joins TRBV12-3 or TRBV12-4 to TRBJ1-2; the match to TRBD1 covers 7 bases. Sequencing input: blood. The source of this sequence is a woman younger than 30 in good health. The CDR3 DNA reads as TGTGCCAGCAGTTTAGGAGGGGGACAGGGCTACACCTTC. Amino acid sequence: CASSLGGGQGYTF.